This T cell receptor beta chain was sequenced during a study of T cell changes during pregnancy in multiple sclerosis. TCRdb's table, derived via immunoSEQ multiplex PCR, lists solely in-frame clones and lacks some. The profile shows around 34,000 clones, roughly nine tenths of them singletons. Germline CDR1 MRHNA, CDR2 SNTAGT. The CDR3 consists of 17 residues. Losses at the gene ends were 7 bases for V and 3 bases for J; bases not matched to a gene: 8. The sequencing used CD8+ T cells from peripheral blood mononuclear cells, collected after pregnancy. This rearrangement joins TRBV6-4 to TRBJ2-1, with 14 bases identical to TRBD2. This receptor was taken from a female donor with multiple sclerosis, enrolled in a pregnancy study. CDR3 DNA sequence: TGTGCCAGCAAATTATCCGGGACTAGCGGGGGCTACAATGAGCAGTTCTTC. Its translation: CASKLSGTSGGYNEQFF.